This TCR beta chain was recorded in a study of blood T cells in healthy people across ages. Findings and caveats of the study: Per million T cells, TCR beta diversity dropped about linearly as age rose. Researchers judged that diversity estimates from one million T cells fell short of true values. Higher diversity, along with more naive CD4+ cells, distinguished long-lived donors from aged donors.

This clonotype was counted a few times. What it binds is unknown. V was trimmed by 5 bases and J by 5 bases, leaving 16 bases between them. The CDR3 length is 14 residues. Germline assignment: CDR1 SEHNR and CDR2 FQNEAQ (reference sequence). A second PCR of roughly 7 to 11 cycles used a sample-barcoded 5' primer and a J-beta primer mix. Each of the cDNA molecules was tagged by a template-switch adaptor with 12 random nucleotides. TCRdb reprocessed the 5' RACE reads with MiXCR, giving one entry per CDR3 protein. Found here are over 1,500,000 distinct CDR3 sequences, roughly two fifths of them singletons; the top ten hold about 21%.

V gene TRBV7-9 combines with J gene TRBJ2-7; possibly TRBD1 for D (6 bases). This TCR was recovered from a human donor in good health. Source material: blood. The CDR3 nucleotides read TGTGCCAGCAGCGCAACAGGGATCCCCCACGAGCAGTACTTC. As protein: CASSATGIPHEQYF.